This T cell receptor beta chain was obtained from a study of T cells in Graves' hyperthyroidism and ophthalmopathy. Findings of the study overall: A model of 13 V-J pairs discriminated ophthalmopathy from stable hyperthyroidism.

Trimming took 2 bases from V and 1 from J; bases not matched to a gene: 14. Germline V gene lookup returns CDR1 MNHEY and CDR2 SMNVEV (reference sequence). This CDR3 is 19 amino acids long. Concerning this clonotype itself: Its matching antigen is unknown.

From RNA transcripts, TCR beta CDR3 regions were amplified. When the TCR CDR3 underwent first-round RT-PCR, the HTBI primer set was used. One entry per CDR3 protein results from TCRdb running MiXCR on the multiplex PCR reads. The table lists fewer than 350,000 distinct CDR3 sequences, 13% to 15% of them singletons, with under 35% in the top ten. Any symptoms of ophthalmopathy came after the first hyperthyroidism diagnosis, from which the blood sample dates. The TCR comes from a woman aged 50 to 60 with Graves' hyperthyroidism that later progressed to Graves' ophthalmopathy. This chain links TRBV27 with TRBJ2-5, with TRBD2 matching 9 bases. The sequenced material came from blood. The CDR3 here is CASSLVASGEHRPQETQYF. For the CDR3, the DNA is TGTGCCAGCAGTTTAGTCGCTAGCGGGGAACACCGGCCCCAAGAGACCCAGTACTTC.